This TCR beta chain appears in the sequencing data of a study of blood T cells in healthy people across ages. Study findings and constraints: Estimated diversity, derived from one million T cells, was regarded as an underestimate. Versus aged donors, long-lived donors had higher diversity and more naive CD4+ cells.

Healthy Caucasian individuals from Russia aged roughly 6 to 90 were enrolled as donors. Using a J-beta primer mix together with a sample-barcoded 5' primer, a second PCR was run for about 7 to 12 cycles. In TCRdb, the 5' RACE reads were re-called with MiXCR into one record per CDR3 protein. This sample has around 850,000 distinct CDR3 sequences; approximately 35% occur once, and the top ten carry under 15%. Germline V gives CDR1 LNHNV, CDR2 YYDKDF (reference sequence). The V end lost 7 bases, the J end lost 2 bases, and 7 bases lay between the germline ends. This CDR3 region has 12 residues. This clonotype was counted many times. Its antigen is not known.

Sequences were obtained from blood. The TCR was taken from a man aged 18-30 years in good health. The chain carries TRBV15 and TRBJ2-3, with no clear D. DNA of the CDR3: TGTGCCACCACCCCTAACACAGATACGCAGTATTTT. This sequence encodes CATTPNTDTQYF.